The clone carrying this TCR beta chain was seen many times. Its antigen remains unidentified. These data originate in a study of T cell repertoires in cytomegalovirus infection. Each CDR3 protein gets one entry after TCRdb re-called the reads with MiXCR. The sample contains about 46,000 distinct CDR3 sequences, nearly 20% of which appear only once. Study findings and constraints: The ex vivo response was dominated by HLA-C-restricted CMV-specific TCR beta clonotypes.

The germline V gene has CDR1 MNHEY and CDR2 SMNVEV (reference sequence). V was pared by 5 bases and J by 0 bases, with 19 bases between. The CDR3 extends over 17 amino acids. Sample: CD8+ T cells from cultured PBMCs, taken from culture after CMV antigen stimulation. This receptor was obtained from a human donor in good health (CMV status not recorded). Some clones in this sample may be carry-over from other donors' samples. This sequence joins TRBV27 and TRBJ1-2; D unclear. The CDR3 protein is CASSSTGRSKANYGYTF. In nucleotides, the CDR3 is TGTGCCAGCAGTAGCACCGGACGGAGTAAGGCTAACTATGGCTACACCTTC.